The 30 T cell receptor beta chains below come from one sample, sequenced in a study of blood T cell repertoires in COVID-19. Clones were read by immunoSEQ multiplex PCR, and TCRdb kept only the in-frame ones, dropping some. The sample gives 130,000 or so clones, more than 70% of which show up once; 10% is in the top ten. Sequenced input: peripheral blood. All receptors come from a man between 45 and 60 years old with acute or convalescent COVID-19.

CDR3 DNA sequence: TGTGCCAGCTCACCAGCCACGGAGTATGGCTACACCTTC. Residues: CASSPATEYGYTF. The J gene is TRBJ1-2, the V gene TRBV18; no clear D. Germline assignment: CDR1 KGHSH and CDR2 LQKENI. The ends were cut back, 2 bases at V and 5 bases at J, with 9 bases in the middle. There are 13 residues in the CDR3.

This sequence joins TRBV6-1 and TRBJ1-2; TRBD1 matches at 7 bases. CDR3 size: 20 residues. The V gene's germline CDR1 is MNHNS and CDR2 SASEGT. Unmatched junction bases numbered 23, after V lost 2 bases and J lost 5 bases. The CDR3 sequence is CASSEMGPLRSGTETYGYTF. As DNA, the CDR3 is TGTGCCAGCAGTGAAATGGGGCCATTACGTTCCGGGACAGAAACTTATGGCTACACCTTC.

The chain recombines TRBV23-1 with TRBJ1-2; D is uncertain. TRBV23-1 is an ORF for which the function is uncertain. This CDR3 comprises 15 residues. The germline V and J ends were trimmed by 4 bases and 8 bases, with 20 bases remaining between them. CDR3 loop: CASSLYPGRLAGYTF. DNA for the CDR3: TGCGCCAGCAGTCTTTACCCAGGCAGGCTGGCAGGCTACACCTTC.

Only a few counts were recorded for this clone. CDR3 loop: CASSPYQGAVYGYTF. The DNA for the CDR3 is TGTGCCAGCAGTCCCTACCAGGGGGCCGTCTATGGCTACACCTTC. The gene calls are TRBV27 and TRBJ1-2, with TRBD1 matching over 8 bases. The CDR3 contains 15 residues. The germline gives CDR1 MNHEY, CDR2 SMNVEV (reference sequence). The J segment lost 4 bases and the V segment lost 5 bases, leaving 9 bases of the junction unmatched.

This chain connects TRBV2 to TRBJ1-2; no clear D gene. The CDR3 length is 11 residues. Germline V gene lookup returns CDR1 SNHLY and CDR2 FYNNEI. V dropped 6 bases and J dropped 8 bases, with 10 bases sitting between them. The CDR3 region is CASSLSGGYTF. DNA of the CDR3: TGTGCCAGCAGCCTTTCAGGCGGCTACACCTTC.

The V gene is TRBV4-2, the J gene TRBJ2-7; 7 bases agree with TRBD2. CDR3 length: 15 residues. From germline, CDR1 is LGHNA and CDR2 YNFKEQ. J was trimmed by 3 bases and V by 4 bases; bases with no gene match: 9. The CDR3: CASSLTRGVGYEQYF. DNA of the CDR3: TGTGCCAGCAGCCTGACTCGGGGGGTTGGCTACGAGCAGTACTTC.

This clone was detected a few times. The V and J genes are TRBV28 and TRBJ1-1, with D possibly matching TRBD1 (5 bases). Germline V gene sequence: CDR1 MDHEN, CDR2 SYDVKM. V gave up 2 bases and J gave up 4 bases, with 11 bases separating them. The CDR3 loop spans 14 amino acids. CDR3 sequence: CASSLADTGTEAFF. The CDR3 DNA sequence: TGTGCCAGCAGTTTAGCGGACACCGGCACTGAAGCTTTCTTT.

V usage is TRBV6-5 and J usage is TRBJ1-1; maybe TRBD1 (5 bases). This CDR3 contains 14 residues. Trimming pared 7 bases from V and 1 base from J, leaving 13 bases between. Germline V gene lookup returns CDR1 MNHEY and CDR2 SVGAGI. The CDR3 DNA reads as TGTGCCAGCATTACATCTAGGGGGAACACTGAAGCTTTCTTT. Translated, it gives CASITSRGNTEAFF.

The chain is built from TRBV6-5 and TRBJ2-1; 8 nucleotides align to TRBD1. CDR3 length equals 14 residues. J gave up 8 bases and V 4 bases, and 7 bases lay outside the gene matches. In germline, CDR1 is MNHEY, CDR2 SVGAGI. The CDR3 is CASSFLGQGYEQFF. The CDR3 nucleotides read TGTGCCAGCAGTTTCCTAGGACAGGGCTATGAGCAGTTCTTC.

The CDR3 is CASSGRQMNTEAFF. The CDR3 DNA reads TGTGCCAGCAGTGGGAGACAGATGAACACTGAAGCTTTCTTT. This rearrangement joins TRBV2 to TRBJ1-1; perhaps TRBD1 as D (5 bases). CDR3 length: 14 amino acids. Deletions cut 4 bases from V and 0 bases from J, with 9 bases between. The germline V gene has CDR1 SNHLY and CDR2 FYNNEI.

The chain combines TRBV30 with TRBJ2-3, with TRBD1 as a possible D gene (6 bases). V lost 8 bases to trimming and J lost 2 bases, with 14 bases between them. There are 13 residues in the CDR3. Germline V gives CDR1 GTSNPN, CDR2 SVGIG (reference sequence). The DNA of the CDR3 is TGTGCCCTAGGGGGAATCGCCACAGATACGCAGTATTTT. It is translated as CALGGIATDTQYF.

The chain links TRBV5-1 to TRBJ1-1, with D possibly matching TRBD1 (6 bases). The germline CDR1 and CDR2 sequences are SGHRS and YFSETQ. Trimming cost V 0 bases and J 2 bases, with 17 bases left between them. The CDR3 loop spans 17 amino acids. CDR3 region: CASSLGSGAIGNTEAFF. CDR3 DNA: TGCGCCAGCAGCTTGGGTTCAGGGGCGATAGGAAACACTGAAGCTTTCTTT.

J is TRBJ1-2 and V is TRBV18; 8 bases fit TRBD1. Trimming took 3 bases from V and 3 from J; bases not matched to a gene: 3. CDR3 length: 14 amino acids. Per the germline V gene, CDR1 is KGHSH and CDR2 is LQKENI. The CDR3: CASSPGQDYYGYTF. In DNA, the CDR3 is TGTGCCAGCTCACCGGGACAGGACTACTATGGCTACACCTTC.

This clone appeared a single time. CDR3 protein: CASRRQGAPTTGELFF. The CDR3 DNA reads TGTGCCAGCAGGAGACAGGGGGCCCCGACCACCGGGGAGCTGTTTTTT. The chain employs TRBV2 and TRBJ2-2; 10 positions agree with TRBD1. This CDR3 region has 16 residues. Losses at the gene ends were 6 bases for V and 4 bases for J; bases not matched to a gene: 8. Germline CDR1 reads SNHLY; CDR2 reads FYNNEI. Filled out from reference TRBV2 and TRBJ2-2, the complete variable domain reads EPEVTQTPSHQVTQMGQEVILRCVPISNHLYFYWYRQILGQKVEFLVSFYNNEISEKSEIFDDQFSVERPDGSNFTLKIRSTKLEDSAMYFCASRRQGAPTTGELFFGEGSRLTVL.

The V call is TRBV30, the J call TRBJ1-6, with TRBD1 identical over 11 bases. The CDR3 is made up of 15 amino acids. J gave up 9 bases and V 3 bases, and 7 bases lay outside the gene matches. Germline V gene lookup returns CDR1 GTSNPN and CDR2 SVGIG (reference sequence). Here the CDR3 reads CAWRGTGTGGSPLHF. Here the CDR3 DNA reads TGTGCCTGGAGGGGGACCGGGACAGGGGGTTCACCCCTCCACTTT.

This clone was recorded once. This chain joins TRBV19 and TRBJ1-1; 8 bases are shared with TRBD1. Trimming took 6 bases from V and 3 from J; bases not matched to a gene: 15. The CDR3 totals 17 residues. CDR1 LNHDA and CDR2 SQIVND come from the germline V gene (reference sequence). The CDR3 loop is CASRPPGTGNWDTEAFF. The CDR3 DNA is TGTGCCAGTAGGCCACCAGGGACAGGTAATTGGGACACTGAAGCTTTCTTT.

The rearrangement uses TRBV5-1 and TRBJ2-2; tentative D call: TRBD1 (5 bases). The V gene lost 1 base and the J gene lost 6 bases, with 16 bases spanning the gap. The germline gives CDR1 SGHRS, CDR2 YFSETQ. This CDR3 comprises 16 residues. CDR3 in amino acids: CASSLQGDISAGELFF. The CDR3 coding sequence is TGCGCCAGCAGCTTGCAAGGGGATATTTCAGCCGGGGAGCTGTTTTTT.

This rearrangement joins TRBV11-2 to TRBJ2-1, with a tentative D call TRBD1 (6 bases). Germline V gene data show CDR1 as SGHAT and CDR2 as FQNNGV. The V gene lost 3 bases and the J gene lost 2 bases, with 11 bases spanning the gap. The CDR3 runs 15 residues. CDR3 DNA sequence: TGTGCCAGCAGCTTCAGGGGTCATCCCTACAATGAGCAGTTCTTC. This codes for CASSFRGHPYNEQFF. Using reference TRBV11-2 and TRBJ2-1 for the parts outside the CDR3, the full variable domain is EAGVAQSPRYKIIEKRQSVAFWCNPISGHATLYWYQQILGQGPKLLIQFQNNGVVDDSQLPKDRFSAERLKGVDSTLKIQPAKLEDSAVYLCASSFRGHPYNEQFFGPGTRLTVL.

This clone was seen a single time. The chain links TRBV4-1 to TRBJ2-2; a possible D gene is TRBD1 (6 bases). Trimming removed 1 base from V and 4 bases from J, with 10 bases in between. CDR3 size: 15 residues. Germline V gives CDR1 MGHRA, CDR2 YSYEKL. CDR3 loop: CASSQVPGATGELFF. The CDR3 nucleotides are TGCGCCAGCAGCCAAGTTCCAGGGGCCACCGGGGAGCTGTTTTTT.

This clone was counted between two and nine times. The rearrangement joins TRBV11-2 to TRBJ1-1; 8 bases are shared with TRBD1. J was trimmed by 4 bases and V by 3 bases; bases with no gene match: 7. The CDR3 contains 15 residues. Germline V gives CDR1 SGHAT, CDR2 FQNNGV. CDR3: CASSFGQGWFTEAFF. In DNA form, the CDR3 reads TGTGCCAGCAGCTTTGGACAGGGTTGGTTCACTGAAGCTTTCTTT.

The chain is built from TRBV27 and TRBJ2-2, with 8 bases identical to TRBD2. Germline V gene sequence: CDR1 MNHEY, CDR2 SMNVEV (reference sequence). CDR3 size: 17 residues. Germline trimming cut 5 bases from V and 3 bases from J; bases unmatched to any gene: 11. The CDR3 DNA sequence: TGTGCCAGCAGTCTCCCTACCGGGACTAGGTACACCGGGGAGCTGTTTTTT. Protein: CASSLPTGTRYTGELFF.

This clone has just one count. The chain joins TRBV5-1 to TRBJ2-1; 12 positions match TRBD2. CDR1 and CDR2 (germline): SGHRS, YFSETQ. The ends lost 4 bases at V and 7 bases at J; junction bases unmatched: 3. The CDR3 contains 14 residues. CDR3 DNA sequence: TGCGCCAGCAGCCCGACTAGCGGGAGAAATGAGCAGTTCTTC. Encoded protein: CASSPTSGRNEQFF. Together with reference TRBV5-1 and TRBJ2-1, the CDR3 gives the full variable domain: KAGVTQTPRYLIKTRGQQVTLSCSPISGHRSVSWYQQTPGQGLQFLFEYFSETQRNKGNFPGRFSGRQFSNSRSEMNVSTLELGDSALYLCASSPTSGRNEQFFGPGTRLTVL.

CDR3 residues: CSARDIVGVFF. The CDR3 nucleotides read TGCAGTGCTAGAGATATAGTAGGAGTCTTCTTT. The chain has TRBV20-1 and TRBJ1-1; D remains ambiguous. Trimming removed 0 bases at V and 14 bases at J, with 13 bases between. This CDR3 contains 11 residues. Per germline, CDR1 DFQATT and CDR2 SNEGSKA (reference sequence).

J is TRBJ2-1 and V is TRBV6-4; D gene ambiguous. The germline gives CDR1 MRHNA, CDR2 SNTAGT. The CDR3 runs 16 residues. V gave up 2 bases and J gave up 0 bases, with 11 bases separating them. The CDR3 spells CASSDHAKSSYNEQFF. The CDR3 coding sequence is TGTGCCAGCAGTGACCATGCGAAGAGCTCCTACAATGAGCAGTTCTTC.

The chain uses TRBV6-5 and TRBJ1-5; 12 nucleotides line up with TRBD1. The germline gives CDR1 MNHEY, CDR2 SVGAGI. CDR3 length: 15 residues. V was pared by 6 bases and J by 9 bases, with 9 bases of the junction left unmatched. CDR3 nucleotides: TGTGCCAGCAGCCGGGACAGGGGGCTTTTTTGGCCCCAGCATTTT. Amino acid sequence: CASSRDRGLFWPQHF.

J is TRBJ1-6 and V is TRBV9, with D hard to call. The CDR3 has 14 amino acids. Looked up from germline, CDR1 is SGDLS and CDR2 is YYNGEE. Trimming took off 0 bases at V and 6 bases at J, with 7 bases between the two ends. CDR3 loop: CASSVDPLNSPLHF. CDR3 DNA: TGTGCCAGCAGCGTAGATCCCCTTAATTCACCCCTCCACTTT.

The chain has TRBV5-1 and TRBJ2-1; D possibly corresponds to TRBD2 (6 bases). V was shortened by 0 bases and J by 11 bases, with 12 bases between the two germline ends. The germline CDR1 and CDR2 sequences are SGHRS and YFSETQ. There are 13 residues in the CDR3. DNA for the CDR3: TGCGCCAGCAGCTTGGGAGTGGCGGGGAAGCAGTTCTTC. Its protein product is CASSLGVAGKQFF.

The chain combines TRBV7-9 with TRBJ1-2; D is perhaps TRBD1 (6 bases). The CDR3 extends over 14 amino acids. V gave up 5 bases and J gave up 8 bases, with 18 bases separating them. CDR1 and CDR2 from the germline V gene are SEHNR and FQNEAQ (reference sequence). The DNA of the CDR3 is TGTGCCAGCAGCCTGGGACACGCGGTTAACGGCTACACCTTC. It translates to CASSLGHAVNGYTF.

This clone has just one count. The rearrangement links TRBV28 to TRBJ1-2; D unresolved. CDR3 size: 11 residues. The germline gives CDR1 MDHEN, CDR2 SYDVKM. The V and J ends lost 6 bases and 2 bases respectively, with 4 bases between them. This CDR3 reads CASSLNYGYTF. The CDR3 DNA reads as TGTGCCAGCAGCCTGAACTATGGCTACACCTTC.

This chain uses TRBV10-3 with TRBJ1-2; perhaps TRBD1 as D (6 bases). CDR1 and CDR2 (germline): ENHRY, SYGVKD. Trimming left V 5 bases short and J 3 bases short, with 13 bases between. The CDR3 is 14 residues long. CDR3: CAISSSRGYYGYTF. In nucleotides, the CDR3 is TGTGCCATCAGTTCATCCAGGGGCTACTATGGCTACACCTTC.